This is a list of T cell receptor beta chains from one sample in a study of naive and memory T cell subsets. TCRdb independently ran MiXCR on the UMI-ligation and nested PCR reads; one entry per CDR3 protein. Altogether 65,000 to 85,000 distinct CDR3 sequences are present, about an eighth being singletons, with the ten largest covering 0.75% to 1%. Sequenced material: central memory CD4+ T cells from blood. Receptor source: a human donor in good health. Each CDR3 is given with its conserved first and last residue.

TRBV14	CASSQDGIGGTRNTIYF
TRBV7-2	CASSLRTGPNQPQHF
TRBV12-3/TRBV12-4	CASGNTGELFF
TRBV20-1	CSARESENTEAFF
TRBV6-5	CASSRAPGQGLPGANVLTF
TRBV20-1	CSANRGHQPQHF
TRBV7-7	CASSLARGTEAFF
TRBV7-9	CASNQERGTGQNIQYF
TRBV7-2	CASSLFIGEGYEQFF
TRBV29-1	CSVPTGGEANTF
TRBV19	CASSIGIAAEEETQYF
TRBV15	CATSRDGQARETQYF
TRBV7-2	CASSQTSDGSSYEQYF
TRBV10-3	CAITDSLSTDTQYF
TRBV10-3	CAISENTGETSYEQYF
TRBV7-8	CASSLFWSGRKSDTQYF
TRBV2	CASSESSWGSRQPQHF
TRBV10-3	CATRTAQETQYF
TRBV4-2	CASSQGIPDAEQFF
TRBV30	CAWSGQGIYGYTF
TRBV29-1	CSVTRQGRGGGEQYF
TRBV28	CASSLVGAQGDTQYF
TRBV2	CASSGRGNEQFF
TRBV2	CASIYASSYNEQFF
TRBV6-6	CASSYDRSYEQYF
TRBV3-1	CASRQLPDTGELFF
TRBV5-1	CASSFGSGGASNSPLHF
TRBV5-1	CASSREGLLNTEAFF
TRBV2	CASRLMDRDYGYTF
TRBV5-1	CASSLLAGSYEQYF
TRBV10-3	CAIGLAGGPTGELFF
TRBV20-1	CSARGKRRAITDTQYF
TRBV2	CASGGSSGSPSYEQYF
TRBV2	CASRRTATNEKLFF
TRBV7-9	CASSPQRAGGTLTNTGELFF
TRBV30	CAWTGWNTEAFF
TRBV5-8	CASRGSGIDTQYF
TRBV12-3/TRBV12-4	CASSLRGPAWSDTQYF
TRBV4-2	CASSRPGSGELFF
TRBV20-1	CSASGDRNEKLFF
TRBV5-1	CASATLAGDETQYF
TRBV6-2/TRBV6-3	CASRDRVAYEQYF
TRBV28	CASSSPSGNYGYTF
TRBV3-1	CASSPGLHYEQYF
TRBV6-4	CASSDQSNTGELFF
TRBV5-1	CASSSAGTSGRESSYNEQFF
TRBV28	CASSGQGLYYGYTF
TRBV7-2	CASSLYSGSKNPNEQFF